This T cell receptor (beta chain) came from a study of T cell responses to AZD1222 COVID-19 vaccine. Study details: Both about-4-week and about-12-week second-dose recipients were combined.

As for this clone: Its antigen is currently unknown.

The length of the CDR3 is 17 residues. After removal of 0 bases from V and 4 bases from J, the junction contained 6 bases not matched to a gene. Looked up from germline, CDR1 is LGHNA and CDR2 is YSLEER. Clones were read by immunoSEQ multiplex PCR, and TCRdb kept only the in-frame ones, dropping some. Altogether about 100,000 clones are present, roughly nine tenths being singletons, with the ten largest covering about 2%. Study findings and constraints: Spike-specific TCRs gained breadth and depth after people received two AZD1222 doses. White British donors predominated, females outnumbered males, and clonal diversity was possibly underestimated. Unmutated regions of variants are reportedly targeted by nearly half of spike-specific TCRs.

This specimen was peripheral blood, taken on day 0 of AZD1222 vaccination. The receptor was isolated from an adult in good health. V is TRBV4-3 and J is TRBJ2-1; TRBD2 matches at 10 bases. CDR3 sequence reads: CASSQDMVAGGYNEQFF. In nucleotides, the CDR3 is TGCGCCAGCAGCCAAGATATGGTAGCGGGAGGTTACAATGAGCAGTTCTTC.